This is a list of T cell receptor beta chains from one sample in a study of beta chain features in type 1 diabetes. Assay: immunoSEQ multiplex PCR; the TCRdb copy retains only in-frame clones and omits some. The sample lists hundreds of thousands of clones; around 15% were seen once. Sequencing was performed on naive CD4+ T cells from blood. The source is a man younger than 30 with type 1 diabetes. Both conserved end residues are trimmed from each CDR3.

CDR3 protein | V gene
ASSRSGGSSGANVLT | TRBV7-7
ASSEAKKGRWAF | TRBV19
ASSAGLSQY | TRBV5-1
AWSVSRTSGGFTDTQY | TRBV30
ASSPRDINQPQH | TRBV9
ASSQRVSGATNTGELF | TRBV4-1
ASSGQGSSEQY | TRBV25-1
ASSLRGLEETQY | TRBV6-1
AWSKLVNSYEQY | TRBV30
AWSGQITNEKLF | TRBV30
ASSVNPGTPGGTIY | TRBV9
ASTPLAGGIIEQF | TRBV6-5
ASSPGTSEF | TRBV6-6
ASSEGTALPGANVLT | TRBV6-1
ASSPSPGHGPAEEKLF | TRBV18
ASREQPNTEAF | TRBV2